The entry below gives a single T cell receptor (beta chain) sequence along with its context. Its cognate antigen is unknown. Looked up from germline, CDR1 is SNHLY and CDR2 is FYNNEI. V was cut by 4 bases and J by 6 bases, with 13 bases left in between. This CDR3 comprises 14 residues. This record comes from a study of cytomegalovirus exposure and HLA in healthy donors. Study-level results: In a later analysis, TCR beta V- and J-gene trimming showed a link to a missense DCLRE1C variant.

PCR was performed using 60 Vbeta and 13 Jbeta primers. Profiled with immunoSEQ multiplex PCR; TCRdb holds only in-frame clones, not every one. The sample gives 250,000 to 350,000 clones, 75% to 90% of which show up once; about 0.28% is in the top ten. Sample: PBMCs. The chain links TRBV2 to TRBJ1-5, with D possibly being TRBD1 (5 bases). The source of this sequence is a girl under 10 years old in good health and CMV-seronegative. The CDR3 DNA reads TGTGCCAGCAGTGCTCTAGGGGTCGCTCAGCCCCAGCATTTT. Translating gives CASSALGVAQPQHF.